This TCR beta chain emerged from a study of T cells after yellow fever vaccination. Template-switching 5'RACE yielded the TCR cDNA; a universal primer site and UMIs were added in the process. TCRdb independently ran MiXCR on the 5' RACE reads; one entry per CDR3 protein. The top ten hold 15% to 20% of the sample, which has hundreds of thousands of distinct CDR3 sequences, about a sixth seen once. With regard to this clonotype: Its antigen remains unknown.

The CDR3 consists of 19 residues. The germline V gene encodes CDR1 SGHAT and CDR2 FQNNGV. The J segment lost 3 bases and the V segment lost 5 bases, leaving 19 bases of the junction unmatched. Broader study findings: A limited proportion of clonotypes was detected within both the CD4 and CD8 compartments. Primary-vaccination clones mostly resurfaced post-booster (nearly 97% CD4, 85% to 90% CD8). Contaminating bulk clonotypes could be abundant in FACS-sorted repertoires.

The clonotype comes from a man younger than 35 who received the YFV17D yellow fever vaccine. The sequences come from PBMCs, collected less than 6 days after the first yellow fever vaccination. This sequence joins TRBV11-2 and TRBJ1-5; 7 positions agree with TRBD1. CDR3 in DNA: TGTGCCAGCAGCCCAGGCAGGGGGTTTAGTCGAATAAACAATCAGCCCCAGCATTTT. It codes for CASSPGRGFSRINNQPQHF.